The rows below give T cell receptor beta chains drawn from one sample of a study of blood T cell repertoires in COVID-19. Sequencing was performed with immunoSEQ multiplex PCR; in TCRdb, only in-frame clones are kept and a portion is missing. The sample has roughly 40,000 clones; about 82% are singletons. Source material: peripheral blood. The origin of the receptors is a man in his 70s with acute or convalescent COVID-19. Both conserved end residues are part of each CDR3. D genes are given only for firm matches. Size values are once, few and many counts, or a class for expanded clones, and some rows have none.

clone size	D gene	CDR3 length	V gene	J gene	CDR3 DNA	CDR3 protein
.	TRBD1	19	TRBV3-1/TRBV3-2	TRBJ1-3	TGTGCCAGCAGCCAAGAACCTTCACCAGGGGGCGCACCTGGAAACACCATATATTTT	CASSQEPSPGGAPGNTIYF
few	.	14	TRBV19	TRBJ1-1	TGTGCCAGTAGTATAGCCGGGGGGAACACTGAAGCTTTCTTT	CASSIAGGNTEAFF
.	TRBD1	14	TRBV7-6	TRBJ1-1	TGTGCCAGCAGCTCTTCGACAGGGGACACTGAAGCTTTCTTT	CASSSSTGDTEAFF
few	TRBD2	18	TRBV11-2	TRBJ2-5	TGTGCCAGCAGCTTAGATACGGAACTAGCGGGGTTTTCTGAGACCCAGTACTTC	CASSLDTELAGFSETQYF
.	TRBD1	14	TRBV27	TRBJ1-4	TGTGCCAGCAAATTACAGGGGGAGGGTGAAAAACTGTTTTTT	CASKLQGEGEKLFF
.	.	13	TRBV19	TRBJ1-2	TGTGCCAGTAGTATGCAGGGCCCTTATGGCTACACCTTC	CASSMQGPYGYTF
once	TRBD1	14	TRBV6-2/TRBV6-3	TRBJ2-2	TGTGCCAGCAGTTGGGACAGTTTTTTTGGGGAGCTGTTTTTT	CASSWDSFFGELFF
once	TRBD1	13	TRBV10-3	TRBJ1-4	TGTGCCATCAGTGAGGAGGGACAGCCGTCACTGTTTTTT	CAISEEGQPSLFF
.	.	14	TRBV30	TRBJ2-7	TGTGCCTGGAGTGGGGCAGGGAGGTTCTACGAGCAGTACTTC	CAWSGAGRFYEQYF
.	.	14	TRBV15	TRBJ1-1	TGTGCCACCAGCAGGAACTTGGGGGGCACTGAAGCTTTCTTT	CATSRNLGGTEAFF
.	TRBD1	13	TRBV29-1	TRBJ1-5	TGCAGCGTGGAACAGGGGGCAGATCAGCCCCAGCATTTT	CSVEQGADQPQHF
.	.	12	TRBV11-2	TRBJ2-7	TGTGCCAGCAGCCCCCTCCTTTACGAGCAGTACTTC	CASSPLLYEQYF
many	.	14	TRBV19	TRBJ2-1	TGTGCCAGTACCCCGGGAAAACTCTACAATGAGCAGTTCTTC	CASTPGKLYNEQFF
.	TRBD1	13	TRBV18	TRBJ2-1	TGTGCCAGCTCACCGGGACAGGGGACCGAGCAGTTCTTC	CASSPGQGTEQFF
.	TRBD1	20	TRBV19	TRBJ1-1	TGTGCCAGTACCGCCGGGACAGGGGGCGAAGTGGGAATCCCGAACACTGAAGCTTTCTTT	CASTAGTGGEVGIPNTEAFF
.	.	14	TRBV2	TRBJ1-4	TGTGCCAGCAGCCTGGGGGCAGGGGTGGCCAAACTGTTTTTT	CASSLGAGVAKLFF
once	.	12	TRBV12-3/TRBV12-4	TRBJ1-5	TGTGCCAGCAGGGGGGGGCGTCAGCCCCAGCATTTT	CASRGGRQPQHF
once	.	14	TRBV19	TRBJ1-4	TGTGCCAGTAGCCCGGACAGATTGAATGAAAAACTGTTTTTT	CASSPDRLNEKLFF
.	.	14	TRBV6-5	TRBJ1-4	TGTGCCAGCAGTTATTCGGCAACTAATGAAAAACTGTTTTTT	CASSYSATNEKLFF
.	.	15	TRBV5-1	TRBJ1-2	TGCGCCAGCAGCACGGATGGGGGCACGTACGATGGCTACACCTTC	CASSTDGGTYDGYTF
.	TRBD1	15	TRBV6-1	TRBJ1-1	TGTGCCAGCAGTGAGTCGGGACAGATGAACACTGAAGCTTTCTTT	CASSESGQMNTEAFF
.	TRBD1	16	TRBV7-2	TRBJ1-2	TGTGCCAGCATCCGTACCGGGACAGAGATCCTTGGGGGCTACACCTTC	CASIRTGTEILGGYTF
once	TRBD1	15	TRBV4-3	TRBJ1-3	TGCGCCAGCAGACACACAGCGACAGGGGGAAACACCATATATTTT	CASRHTATGGNTIYF
.	.	14	TRBV6-1	TRBJ2-7	TGTGCCAGCAGACCTTGGGAGGATCGATACGAGCAGTACTTC	CASRPWEDRYEQYF
.	.	12	TRBV27	TRBJ2-3	TGTGCCAGCAGTAGATCTGAGGATACGCAGTATTTT	CASSRSEDTQYF
once	TRBD2	16	TRBV19	TRBJ2-7	TGTGCCAGTAGTTATGCTAGCGGGCCTCTCTCCTACGAGCAGTACTTC	CASSYASGPLSYEQYF
.	TRBD2	16	TRBV3-1/TRBV3-2	TRBJ2-1	TGTGCCAGCAGCCCACGACTAGCGGGCACCTACAATGAGCAGTTCTTC	CASSPRLAGTYNEQFF
.	.	10	TRBV6-1	TRBJ1-4	TGTGCCAGCAGTGACAGAAAACTGTTTTTT	CASSDRKLFF
.	TRBD2	15	TRBV5-4	TRBJ2-5	TGTGCCAGCAGCCCGGGGACTAGCGGGAGAGAGACCCAGTACTTC	CASSPGTSGRETQYF
.	.	13	TRBV6-5	TRBJ1-5	TGTGCCAGCAAGGCAGGGGGCAATCAGCCCCAGCATTTT	CASKAGGNQPQHF
.	.	16	TRBV6-2/TRBV6-3	TRBJ1-6	TGTGCCAGCAGTCCCGGCGGGGCATCCTATAATTCACCCCTCCACTTT	CASSPGGASYNSPLHF
.	.	13	TRBV7-2	TRBJ1-2	TGTGCCAGCAGCTTAGACGGGATCTATGGCTACACCTTC	CASSLDGIYGYTF
.	TRBD1	13	TRBV7-9	TRBJ1-2	TGTGCCAGCAGCTCACAGGGGCTATATGGCTACACCTTC	CASSSQGLYGYTF
.	TRBD2	15	TRBV5-1	TRBJ2-3	TGCGCCAGCAGCGCTAGCGGGTCCGACACAGATACGCAGTATTTT	CASSASGSDTDTQYF
.	.	15	TRBV15	TRBJ2-2	TGTGCCACCAGCAGGGGGAGAACGAACACCGGGGAGCTGTTTTTT	CATSRGRTNTGELFF
.	.	16	TRBV5-5	TRBJ2-5	TGTGCCAGCAGCACGACTGGGGCGAGAGGCCAAGAGACCCAGTACTTC	CASSTTGARGQETQYF
.	.	16	TRBV7-9	TRBJ1-6	TGTGCCAGCAGCTTAGAGGGGGTGATGGGGTCTGCGCCCCTCCACTTT	CASSLEGVMGSAPLHF
.	.	12	TRBV6-5	TRBJ1-3	TGTGCCACCGCGGCCTCTGGAAACACCATATATTTT	CATAASGNTIYF
.	.	16	TRBV7-2	TRBJ2-3	TGTGCCAGCAGCTTAGTAGCAGACCCTAGCACAGATACGCAGTATTTT	CASSLVADPSTDTQYF
.	.	17	TRBV6-4	TRBJ1-5	TGTGCCAGCAGGCGGAAAGAGCCAAATGATAGCAATCAGCCCCAGCATTTT	CASRRKEPNDSNQPQHF
.	.	14	TRBV6-5	TRBJ2-7	TGTGCCAGCAGTCAGGACAGTTTCCCCTACGAGCAGTACTTC	CASSQDSFPYEQYF
.	TRBD1	15	TRBV6-5	TRBJ1-3	TGTGCCAGCAGTTACCGGGACAGGACTGGAAACACCATATATTTT	CASSYRDRTGNTIYF
.	TRBD1	15	TRBV30	TRBJ1-5	TGTGCCTGGAGCGAAACGGGACAGGGCGTCCAGCCCCAGCATTTT	CAWSETGQGVQPQHF
.	TRBD1	13	TRBV27	TRBJ1-2	TGTGCCAGCAGTCCGCAGGGGGGTAGTGGCTACACCTTC	CASSPQGGSGYTF
.	TRBD1	12	TRBV12-3/TRBV12-4	TRBJ1-2	TGTGCCAGCACCATGACAGGGTATGGCTACACCTTC	CASTMTGYGYTF
.	TRBD1	12	TRBV6-5	TRBJ1-2	TGTGCCATCCAGACAGGGAACTATGGCTACACCTTC	CAIQTGNYGYTF
.	.	12	TRBV2	TRBJ1-3	TGTGCCAGCTTGGCGGCTGGAAACACCATATATTTT	CASLAAGNTIYF
.	.	12	TRBV11-2	TRBJ1-4	TGTGCCAGCAGCTTAGATGGCGGAAAACTGTTTTTT	CASSLDGGKLFF